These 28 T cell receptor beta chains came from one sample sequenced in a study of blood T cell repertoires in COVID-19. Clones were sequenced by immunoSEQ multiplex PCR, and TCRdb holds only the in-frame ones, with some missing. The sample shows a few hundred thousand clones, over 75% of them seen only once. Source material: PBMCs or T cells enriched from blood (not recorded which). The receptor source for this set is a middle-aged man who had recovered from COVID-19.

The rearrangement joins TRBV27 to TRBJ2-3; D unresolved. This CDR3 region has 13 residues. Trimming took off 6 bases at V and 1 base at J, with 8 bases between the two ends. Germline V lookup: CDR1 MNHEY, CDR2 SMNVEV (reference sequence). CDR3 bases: TGTGCCAGCAGACTATCAGGCACAGATACGCAGTATTTT. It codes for CASRLSGTDTQYF.

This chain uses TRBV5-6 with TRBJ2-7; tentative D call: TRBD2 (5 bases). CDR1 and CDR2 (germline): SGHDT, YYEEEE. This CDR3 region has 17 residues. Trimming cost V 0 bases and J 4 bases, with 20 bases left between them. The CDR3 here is CASSLVGNGMVGYEQYF. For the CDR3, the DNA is TGTGCCAGCAGCTTGGTTGGGAACGGGATGGTAGGGTACGAGCAGTACTTC.

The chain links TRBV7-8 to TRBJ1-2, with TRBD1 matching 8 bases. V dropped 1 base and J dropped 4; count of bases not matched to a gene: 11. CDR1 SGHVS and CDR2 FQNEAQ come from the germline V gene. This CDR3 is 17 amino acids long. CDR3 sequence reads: CASSLGSLGQELYGYTF. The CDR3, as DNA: TGTGCCAGCAGCTTAGGGTCCTTGGGACAGGAGCTCTATGGCTACACCTTC.

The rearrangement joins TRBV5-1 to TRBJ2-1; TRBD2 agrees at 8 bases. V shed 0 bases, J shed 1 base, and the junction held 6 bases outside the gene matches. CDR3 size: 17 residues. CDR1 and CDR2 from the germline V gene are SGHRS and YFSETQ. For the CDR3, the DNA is TGCGCCAGCAGCTTGGCCGTAACTAGCGGTTCCTACAATGAGCAGTTCTTC. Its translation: CASSLAVTSGSYNEQFF.

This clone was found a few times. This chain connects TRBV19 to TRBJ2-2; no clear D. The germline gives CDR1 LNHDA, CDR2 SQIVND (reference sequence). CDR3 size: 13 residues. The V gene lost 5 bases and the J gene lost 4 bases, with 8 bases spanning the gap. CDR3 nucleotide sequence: TGTGCCAGTAGTCCCGTCCTCACCGGGGAGCTGTTTTTT. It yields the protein CASSPVLTGELFF.

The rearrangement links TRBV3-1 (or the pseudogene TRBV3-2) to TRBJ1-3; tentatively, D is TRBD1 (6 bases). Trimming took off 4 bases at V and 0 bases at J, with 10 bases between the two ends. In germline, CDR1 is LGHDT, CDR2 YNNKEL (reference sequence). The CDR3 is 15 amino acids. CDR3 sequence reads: CASSLRTVSGNTIYF. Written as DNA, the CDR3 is TGTGCCAGCAGCCTCCGGACAGTCTCTGGAAACACCATATATTTT.

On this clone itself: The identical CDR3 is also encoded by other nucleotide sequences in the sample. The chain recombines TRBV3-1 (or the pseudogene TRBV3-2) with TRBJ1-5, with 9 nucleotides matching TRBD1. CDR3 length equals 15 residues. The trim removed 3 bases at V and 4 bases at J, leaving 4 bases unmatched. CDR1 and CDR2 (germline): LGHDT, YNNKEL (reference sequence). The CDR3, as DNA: TGTGCCAGCAGCCAGGACAGGGGCGGAAATCAGCCCCAGCATTTT. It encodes CASSQDRGGNQPQHF.

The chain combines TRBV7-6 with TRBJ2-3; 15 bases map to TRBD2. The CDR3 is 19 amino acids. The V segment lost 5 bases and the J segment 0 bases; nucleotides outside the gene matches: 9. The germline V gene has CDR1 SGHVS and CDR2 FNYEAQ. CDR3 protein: CASSPGLAGGYTSTDTQYF. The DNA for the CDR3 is TGTGCCAGCAGCCCCGGACTAGCGGGAGGGTATACTAGCACAGATACGCAGTATTTT.

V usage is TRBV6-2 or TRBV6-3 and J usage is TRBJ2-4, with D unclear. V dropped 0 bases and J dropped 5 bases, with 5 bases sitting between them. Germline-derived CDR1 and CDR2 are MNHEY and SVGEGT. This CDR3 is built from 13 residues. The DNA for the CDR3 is TGTGCCAGCAGTTACTCGGGCCAAAACATTCAGTACTTC. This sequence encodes CASSYSGQNIQYF.

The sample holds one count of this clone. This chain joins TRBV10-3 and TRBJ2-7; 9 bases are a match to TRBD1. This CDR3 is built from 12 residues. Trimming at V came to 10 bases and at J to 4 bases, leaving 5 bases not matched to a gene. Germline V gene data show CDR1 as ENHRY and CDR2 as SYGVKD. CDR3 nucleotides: TGTGCCACCAGACAGGGGGAATACGAGCAGTACTTC. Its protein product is CATRQGEYEQYF.

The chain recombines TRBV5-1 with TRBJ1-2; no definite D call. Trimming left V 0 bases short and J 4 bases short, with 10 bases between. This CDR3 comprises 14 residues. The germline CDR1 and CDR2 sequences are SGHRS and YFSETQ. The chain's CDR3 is CASSLGQEVYGYTF. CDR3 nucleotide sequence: TGCGCCAGCAGCTTGGGGCAGGAAGTCTATGGCTACACCTTC.

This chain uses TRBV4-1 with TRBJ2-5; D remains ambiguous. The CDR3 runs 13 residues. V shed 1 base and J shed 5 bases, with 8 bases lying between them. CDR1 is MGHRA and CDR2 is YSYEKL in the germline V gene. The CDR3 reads CASSQGVRETQYF. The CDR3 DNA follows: TGCGCCAGCAGCCAAGGAGTTCGTGAGACCCAGTACTTC.

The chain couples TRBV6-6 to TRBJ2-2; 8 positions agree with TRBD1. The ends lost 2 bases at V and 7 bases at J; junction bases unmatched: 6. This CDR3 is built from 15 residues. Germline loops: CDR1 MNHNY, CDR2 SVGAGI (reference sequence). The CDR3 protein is CASSYGPGGGGELFF. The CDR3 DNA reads TGTGCCAGCAGTTACGGTCCAGGGGGCGGCGGGGAGCTGTTTTTT.

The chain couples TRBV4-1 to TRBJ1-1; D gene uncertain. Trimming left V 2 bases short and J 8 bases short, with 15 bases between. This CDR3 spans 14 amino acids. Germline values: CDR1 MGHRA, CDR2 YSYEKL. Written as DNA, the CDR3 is TGCGCCAGCAGCCAATGGGGAGCAGAGTCCGAAGCTTTCTTT. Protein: CASSQWGAESEAFF.

The CDR3 sequence: CSPLELQGEQFF. The CDR3 region has the DNA TGCAGCCCCCTGGAACTACAGGGTGAGCAGTTCTTC. V usage is TRBV29-1 and J usage is TRBJ2-1; maybe TRBD1 (6 bases). Looked up from germline, CDR1 is SQVTM and CDR2 is ANQGSEA. The CDR3 is made up of 12 amino acids. V shed 8 bases and J shed 9 bases, with 17 bases lying between them.

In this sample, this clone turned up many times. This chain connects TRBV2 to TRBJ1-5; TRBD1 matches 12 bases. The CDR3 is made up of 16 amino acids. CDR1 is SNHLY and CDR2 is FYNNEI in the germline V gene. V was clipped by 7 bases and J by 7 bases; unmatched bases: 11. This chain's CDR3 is CASTAGTGGLGQPQHF. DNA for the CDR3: TGTGCCAGCACCGCCGGGACAGGGGGCCTCGGGCAGCCCCAGCATTTT.

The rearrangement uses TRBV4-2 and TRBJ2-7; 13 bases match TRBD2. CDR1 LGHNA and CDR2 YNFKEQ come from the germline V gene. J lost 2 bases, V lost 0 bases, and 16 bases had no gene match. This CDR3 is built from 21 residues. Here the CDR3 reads CASSQDRRTSGSPDATYEQYF. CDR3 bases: TGTGCCAGCAGCCAAGATAGGAGGACTAGCGGGAGCCCAGACGCCACCTACGAGCAGTACTTC.

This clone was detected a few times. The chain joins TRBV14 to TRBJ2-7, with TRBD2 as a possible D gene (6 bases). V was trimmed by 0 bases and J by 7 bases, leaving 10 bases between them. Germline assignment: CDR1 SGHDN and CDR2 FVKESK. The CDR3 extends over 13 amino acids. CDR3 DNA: TGTGCCAGCAGCCAAGATCTGGAGGGGGAGCAGTACTTC. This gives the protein CASSQDLEGEQYF. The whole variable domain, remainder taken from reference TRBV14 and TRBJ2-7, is EAGVTQFPSHSVIEKGQTVTLRCDPISGHDNLYWYRRVMGKEIKFLLHFVKESKQDESGMPNNRFLAERTGGTYSTLKVQPAELEDSGVYFCASSQDLEGEQYFGPGTRLTVT.

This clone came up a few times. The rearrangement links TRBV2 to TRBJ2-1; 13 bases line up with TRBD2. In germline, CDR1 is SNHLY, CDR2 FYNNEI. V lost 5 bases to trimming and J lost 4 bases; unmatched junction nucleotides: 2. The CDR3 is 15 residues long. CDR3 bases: TGTGCCAGCAGTAGGACTAGCGGGGGATACAATGAGCAGTTCTTC. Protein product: CASSRTSGGYNEQFF.

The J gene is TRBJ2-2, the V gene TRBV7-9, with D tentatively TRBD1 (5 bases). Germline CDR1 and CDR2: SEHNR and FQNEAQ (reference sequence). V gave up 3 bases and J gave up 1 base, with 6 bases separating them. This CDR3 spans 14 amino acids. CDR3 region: CASSFRGNTGELFF. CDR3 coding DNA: TGTGCCAGCAGCTTTAGGGGGAACACCGGGGAGCTGTTTTTT.

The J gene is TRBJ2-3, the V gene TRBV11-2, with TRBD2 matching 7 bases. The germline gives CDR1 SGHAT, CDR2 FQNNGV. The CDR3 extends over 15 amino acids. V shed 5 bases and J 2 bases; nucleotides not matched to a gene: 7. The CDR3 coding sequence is TGTGCCAGCAGCCACGGGGGGTGGACCACAGATACGCAGTATTTT. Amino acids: CASSHGGWTTDTQYF.

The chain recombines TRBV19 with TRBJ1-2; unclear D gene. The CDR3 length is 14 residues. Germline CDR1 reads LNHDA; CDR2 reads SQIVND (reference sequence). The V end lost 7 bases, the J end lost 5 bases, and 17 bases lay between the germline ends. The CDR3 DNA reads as TGTGCCAGTACCTCGGCAGGTGTTGTTTATGGCTACACCTTC. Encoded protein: CASTSAGVVYGYTF.

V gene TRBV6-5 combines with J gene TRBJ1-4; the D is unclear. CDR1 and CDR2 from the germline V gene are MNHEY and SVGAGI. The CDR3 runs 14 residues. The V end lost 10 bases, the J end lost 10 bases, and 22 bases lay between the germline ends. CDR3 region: CATSPRGLGGKLFF. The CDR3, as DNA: TGTGCCACCTCCCCCCGGGGATTAGGTGGAAAACTGTTTTTT.

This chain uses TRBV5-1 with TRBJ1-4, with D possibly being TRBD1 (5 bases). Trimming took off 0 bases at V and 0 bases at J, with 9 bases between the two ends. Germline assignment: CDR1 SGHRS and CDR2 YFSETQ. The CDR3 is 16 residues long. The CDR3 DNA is TGCGCCAGCAGCTTGGGACAGAGAGCAACTAATGAAAAACTGTTTTTT. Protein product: CASSLGQRATNEKLFF.

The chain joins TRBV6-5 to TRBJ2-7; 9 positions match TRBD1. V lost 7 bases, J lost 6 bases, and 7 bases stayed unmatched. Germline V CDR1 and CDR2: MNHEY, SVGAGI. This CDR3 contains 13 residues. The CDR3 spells CASTNETGGEQYF. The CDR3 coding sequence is TGTGCCAGCACTAACGAGACAGGGGGCGAGCAGTACTTC.

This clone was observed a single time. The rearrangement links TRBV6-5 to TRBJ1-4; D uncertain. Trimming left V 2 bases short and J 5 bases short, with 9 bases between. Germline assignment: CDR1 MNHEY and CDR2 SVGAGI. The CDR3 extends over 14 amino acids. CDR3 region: CASSYRGRNEKLFF. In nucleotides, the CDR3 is TGTGCCAGCAGTTACAGAGGGAGAAATGAAAAACTGTTTTTT.

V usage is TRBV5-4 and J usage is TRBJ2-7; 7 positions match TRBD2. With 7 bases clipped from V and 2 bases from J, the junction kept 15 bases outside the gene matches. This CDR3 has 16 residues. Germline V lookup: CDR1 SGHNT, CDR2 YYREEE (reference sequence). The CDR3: CASSRLAGKSTYEQYF. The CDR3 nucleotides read TGTGCCAGCTCTCGACTAGCAGGGAAATCAACCTACGAGCAGTACTTC. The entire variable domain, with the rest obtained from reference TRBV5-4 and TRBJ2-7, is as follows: ETGVTQSPTHLIKTRGQQVTLRCSSQSGHNTVSWYQQALGQGPQFIFQYYREEENGRGNFPPRFSGLQFPNYSSELNVNALELDDSALYLCASSRLAGKSTYEQYFGPGTRLTVT.

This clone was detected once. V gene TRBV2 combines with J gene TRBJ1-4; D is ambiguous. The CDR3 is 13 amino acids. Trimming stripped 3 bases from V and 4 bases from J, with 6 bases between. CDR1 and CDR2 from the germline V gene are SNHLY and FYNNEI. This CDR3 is CASSDNYNEKLFF. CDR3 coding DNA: TGTGCCAGCAGTGATAACTATAATGAAAAACTGTTTTTT.